One and the same sample provided the 20 T cell receptor beta chains below, sequenced in a study of blood T cells in healthy people across ages. Then a second PCR, running roughly 7 to 12 cycles, was carried out with a sample-barcoded 5' primer and a J-beta primer mix. A single record per CDR3 protein comes from TCRdb applying MiXCR to the 5' RACE reads. Of some 710,000 distinct CDR3 sequences listed, about a fifth are singletons. The specimen was blood. The receptors shown here come from a man between 70 and 80 years old in good health.

The chain has TRBV12-3 or TRBV12-4 and TRBJ1-2; 7 bases fit TRBD1. J was trimmed by 4 bases and V by 5 bases; bases with no gene match: 10. The CDR3 runs 15 residues. The CDR3 loop is CASSDAGGAAYGYTF. As DNA, the CDR3 is TGTGCCAGCAGTGACGCAGGGGGTGCCGCCTATGGCTACACCTTC.

CDR3 region: CASSLFLRKKLFF. CDR3 sequence (DNA): TGTGCCAGCAGCCTATTCTTACGCAAAAAACTGTTTTTT. V is TRBV2 and J is TRBJ1-4, with D unclear. Trimming took off 6 bases at V and 9 bases at J, with 14 bases between the two ends. CDR1 and CDR2 (germline): SNHLY, FYNNEI. The CDR3 runs to 13 residues.

V gene TRBV10-3 combines with J gene TRBJ2-1; 9 nucleotides match TRBD2. The CDR3 is made up of 15 amino acids. Per germline, CDR1 ENHRY and CDR2 SYGVKD. Trimming took 3 bases from V and 6 from J; bases not matched to a gene: 6. In nucleotides, the CDR3 is TGTGCCATCAGTGAAGCGGGGGGCGTGGGCAATGAGCAGTTCTTC. Its protein product is CAISEAGGVGNEQFF.

This clonotype was seen a few times. The V and J genes are TRBV20-1 and TRBJ2-5; 9 positions agree with TRBD1. The end of the DNA aligns better with TRBJ2-7, so the J call may be wrong. The CDR3 covers 14 residues. From germline, CDR1 is DFQATT and CDR2 SNEGSKA (reference sequence). The CDR3 is CSARRGQGSDEQYF. The CDR3 nucleotides read TGCAGTGCTAGACGCGGACAGGGGTCGGACGAGCAGTACTTC.

The rearrangement joins TRBV15 to TRBJ1-3, with D uncertain. The CDR3 runs to 14 residues. Per germline, CDR1 LNHNV and CDR2 YYDKDF (reference sequence). The V gene lost 4 bases and the J gene lost 2 bases, with 9 bases spanning the gap. CDR3 nucleotide sequence: TGTGCCACCAGCAACAATCGGGCTGGAAACACCATATATTTT. Translating gives CATSNNRAGNTIYF.

The chain carries TRBV4-1 and TRBJ2-1; D gene unclear. The CDR3 contains 15 residues. Per germline, CDR1 MGHRA and CDR2 YSYEKL. V gave up 4 bases and J gave up 5 bases, with 15 bases separating them. The CDR3 loop is CASSPEKAQNNEQFF. The CDR3 coding sequence is TGCGCCAGCAGCCCAGAAAAAGCCCAAAACAATGAGCAGTTCTTC.

This chain uses TRBV29-1 with TRBJ2-3; 8 nucleotides align to TRBD2. Germline CDR1 is SQVTM and CDR2 is ANQGSEA. CDR3 length: 12 residues. V shed 7 bases and J 5 bases; nucleotides not matched to a gene: 5. The CDR3 coding sequence is TGCAGCGGCACCCGGGGGGGAGATACGCAGTATTTT. Its translation: CSGTRGGDTQYF.

V gene TRBV29-1 combines with J gene TRBJ2-1; possible D gene TRBD2, 5 bases. Looked up from germline, CDR1 is SQVTM and CDR2 is ANQGSEA. The V and J ends lost 7 bases and 0 bases respectively, with 19 bases between them. The CDR3 has 16 amino acids. The CDR3 region is CSASKGLSGSYNEQFF. In DNA form, the CDR3 reads TGCAGCGCATCAAAAGGACTGTCCGGCTCCTACAATGAGCAGTTCTTC.

This chain connects TRBV5-1 to TRBJ2-5; D may be TRBD2 (5 bases). The J call may be wrong; the DNA end is better matched by TRBJ2-7. The CDR3 runs to 16 residues. From germline, CDR1 is SGHRS and CDR2 YFSETQ. The CDR3 sequence is CASSFQSTASLYEQYF. CDR3 DNA sequence: TGCGCCAGCAGCTTCCAATCGACTGCTAGCCTCTACGAGCAGTACTTC.

V usage is TRBV29-1 and J usage is TRBJ2-7; 12 bases align to TRBD1. Germline V CDR1 and CDR2: SQVTM, ANQGSEA. Trimming removed 6 bases from V and 4 bases from J; junction bases left unmatched: 16. The length of the CDR3 is 17 residues. CDR3 protein: CSVAKTGQGASSYEQYF. The CDR3 DNA sequence: TGCAGCGTCGCTAAAACGGGACAGGGGGCTTCTTCATACGAGCAGTACTTC.

J is TRBJ2-3 and V is TRBV5-8; 14 nucleotides agree with TRBD2. CDR1 and CDR2 (germline): SGHTS, YDEGEE. The length of the CDR3 is 15 residues. With 5 bases clipped from V and 5 bases from J, the junction kept 4 bases outside the gene matches. Here the CDR3 reads CASRTGLAGVDTQYF. CDR3 sequence (DNA): TGTGCCAGCAGAACGGGACTAGCGGGGGTAGATACGCAGTATTTT.

This clonotype was recorded a few times. The chain employs TRBV20-1 and TRBJ2-2; D call uncertain. V lost 1 base to trimming and J lost 6 bases, with 3 bases between them. This CDR3 is 11 amino acids long. The V gene's germline CDR1 is DFQATT and CDR2 SNEGSKA (reference sequence). CDR3 nucleotide sequence: TGCAGTGCTAGAGGGGCCGGGGAGCTGTTTTTT. Protein sequence: CSARGAGELFF.

The chain recombines TRBV6-6 with TRBJ2-5, with 8 bases matching TRBD1. The end of the DNA aligns better with TRBJ2-1, so the J call may be wrong. CDR1 and CDR2 from the germline V gene are MNHNY and SVGAGI (reference sequence). The CDR3 is 13 amino acids. CDR3 nucleotide sequence: TGTGCCAGCAACACACCAGGGGGCTCTGAGCAGTTCTTC. Encoded protein: CASNTPGGSEQFF.

The rearrangement joins TRBV7-9 to TRBJ2-3, with unresolved D. This CDR3 is 15 amino acids long. Germline CDR1 SEHNR, CDR2 FQNEAQ (reference sequence). Trimming took off 5 bases at V and 2 bases at J, with 14 bases between the two ends. The CDR3, as DNA: TGTGCCAGCAGCCAAGACTTTGGACCCACAGATACGCAGTATTTT. Translated, it gives CASSQDFGPTDTQYF. Based on the CDR3 plus reference TRBV7-9 and TRBJ2-3, the full variable domain is DTGVSQNPRHKITKRGQNVTFRCDPISEHNRLYWYRQTLGQGPEFLTYFQNEAQLEKSRLLSDRFSAERPKGSFSTLEIQRTEQGDSAMYLCASSQDFGPTDTQYFGPGTRLTVL.

The rearrangement links TRBV2 to TRBJ2-1, with TRBD1 matching 8 bases. CDR1 SNHLY and CDR2 FYNNEI come from the germline V gene. The CDR3 consists of 15 residues. V lost 3 bases, J lost 4 bases, and 5 bases stayed unmatched. The CDR3 loop reads CASSDEQGDYNEQFF. CDR3 nucleotide sequence: TGTGCCAGCAGTGATGAACAGGGGGATTACAATGAGCAGTTCTTC.

This clonotype was recorded a few times. V is TRBV20-1 and J is TRBJ2-5; D perhaps matches TRBD1 (5 bases). The better agreement between TRBJ2-1 and the DNA end casts doubt on the J call. The CDR3 contains 13 residues. The V gene's germline CDR1 is DFQATT and CDR2 SNEGSKA (reference sequence). The CDR3 DNA is TGCAGTGCCAATCAAAAGGGGCCTTATGAGCAGTTCTTC. Translating gives CSANQKGPYEQFF.

In this sample, this clonotype turned up a few times. The rearrangement links TRBV3-1 to TRBJ1-2; D call uncertain. Germline lookup yields CDR1 LGHDT and CDR2 YNNKEL (reference sequence). V lost 3 bases, J lost 2 bases, and 13 bases lay in between. This CDR3 has 15 amino acids. CDR3 sequence: CASSHRGGTNYGYTF. In DNA form, the CDR3 reads TGTGCCAGCAGCCACCGCGGCGGCACCAACTATGGCTACACCTTC.

This clonotype was seen more than once but under ten times. The V gene is TRBV12-3 or TRBV12-4, the J gene TRBJ1-1; D is ambiguous. The CDR3 totals 13 residues. Between the trimmed V and J ends, which lost 6 bases and 6 bases, there was a span of 14 bases. DNA of the CDR3: TGTGCCAGCAGCGACCTTGGAGGATCTGAAGCTTTCTTT. This encodes CASSDLGGSEAFF.

The J gene is TRBJ2-3, the V gene TRBV29-1; TRBD1 agrees at 7 bases. Per germline, CDR1 SQVTM and CDR2 ANQGSEA. CDR3 size: 12 residues. V lost 7 bases and J lost 2; bases outside the gene matches: 3. CDR3 region: CSAGGVTDTQYF. CDR3 sequence (DNA): TGCAGCGCAGGGGGAGTCACAGATACGCAGTATTTT.

This clonotype was found a few times. The chain couples TRBV28 to TRBJ1-1, with D unclear. V dropped 1 base and J dropped 0 bases, with 6 bases sitting between them. This CDR3 region has 14 residues. Germline CDR1 reads MDHEN; CDR2 reads SYDVKM. CDR3 DNA sequence: TGTGCCAGCAGTTTATACGAGTTGAACACTGAAGCTTTCTTT. This codes for CASSLYELNTEAFF. Variable domain in full (rest from reference TRBV28 and TRBJ1-1): DVKVTQSSRYLVKRTGEKVFLECVQDMDHENMFWYRQDPGLGLRLIYFSYDVKMKEKGDIPEGYSVSREKKERFSLILESASTNQTSMYLCASSLYELNTEAFFGQGTRLTVV.